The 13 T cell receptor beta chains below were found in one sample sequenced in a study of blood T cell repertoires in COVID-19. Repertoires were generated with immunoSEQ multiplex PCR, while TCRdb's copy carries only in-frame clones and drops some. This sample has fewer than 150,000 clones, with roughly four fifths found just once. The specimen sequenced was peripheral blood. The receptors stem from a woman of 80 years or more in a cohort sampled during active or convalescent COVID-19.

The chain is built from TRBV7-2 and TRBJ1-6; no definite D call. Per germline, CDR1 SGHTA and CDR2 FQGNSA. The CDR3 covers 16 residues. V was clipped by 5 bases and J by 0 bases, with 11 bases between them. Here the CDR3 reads CASSQVAGSYNSPLHF. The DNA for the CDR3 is TGTGCCAGCAGCCAGGTCGCGGGCTCCTATAATTCACCCCTCCACTTT.

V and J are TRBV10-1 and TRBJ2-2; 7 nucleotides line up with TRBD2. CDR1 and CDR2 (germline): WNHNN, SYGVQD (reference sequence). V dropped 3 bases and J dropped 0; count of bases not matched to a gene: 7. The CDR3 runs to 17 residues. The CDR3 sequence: CASSDIAGDPNTGELFF. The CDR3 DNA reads TGCGCCAGCAGTGACATCGCGGGGGACCCGAACACCGGGGAGCTGTTTTTT.

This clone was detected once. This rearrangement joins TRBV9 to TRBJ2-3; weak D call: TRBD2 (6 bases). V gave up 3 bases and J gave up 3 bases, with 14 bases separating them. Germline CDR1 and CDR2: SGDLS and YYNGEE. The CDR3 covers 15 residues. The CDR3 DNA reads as TGTGCCAGCAGCGCCGGGACTCGAATTACAGATACGCAGTATTTT. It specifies CASSAGTRITDTQYF.

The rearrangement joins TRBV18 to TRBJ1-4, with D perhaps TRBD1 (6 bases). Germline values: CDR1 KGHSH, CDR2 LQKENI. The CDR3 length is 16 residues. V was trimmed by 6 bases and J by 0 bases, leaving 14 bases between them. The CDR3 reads CASSRGQLATNEKLFF. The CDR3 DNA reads TGTGCCAGCTCCCGAGGACAGCTAGCAACTAATGAAAAACTGTTTTTT.

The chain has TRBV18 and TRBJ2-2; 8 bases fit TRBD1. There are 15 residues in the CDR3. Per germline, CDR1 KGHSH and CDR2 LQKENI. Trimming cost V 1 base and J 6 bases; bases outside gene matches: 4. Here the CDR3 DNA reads TGTGCCAGCTCACCACTCGCACAGGGGGCCGGGGAGCTGTTTTTT. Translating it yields CASSPLAQGAGELFF.

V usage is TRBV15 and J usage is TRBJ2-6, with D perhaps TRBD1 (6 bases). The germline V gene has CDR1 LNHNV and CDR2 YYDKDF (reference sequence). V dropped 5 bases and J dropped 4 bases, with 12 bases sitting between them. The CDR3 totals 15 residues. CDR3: CATSPRGWGANVLTF. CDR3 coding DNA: TGTGCCACCAGCCCCAGGGGCTGGGGGGCCAACGTCCTGACTTTC.

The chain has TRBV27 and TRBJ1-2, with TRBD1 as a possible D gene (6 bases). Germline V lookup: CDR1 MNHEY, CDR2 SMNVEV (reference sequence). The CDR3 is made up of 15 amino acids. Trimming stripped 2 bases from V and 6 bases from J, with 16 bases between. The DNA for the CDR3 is TGTGCCAGCAGTTTACTGGGGGCGAGCCAAAATGGCTACACCTTC. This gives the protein CASSLLGASQNGYTF.

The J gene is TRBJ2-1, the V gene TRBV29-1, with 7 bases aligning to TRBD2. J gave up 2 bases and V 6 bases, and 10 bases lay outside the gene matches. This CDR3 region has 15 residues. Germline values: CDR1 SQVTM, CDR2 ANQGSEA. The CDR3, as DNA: TGCAGCGTCAGCCGGGCTAGCGGACCCTACAATGAGCAGTTCTTC. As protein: CSVSRASGPYNEQFF.

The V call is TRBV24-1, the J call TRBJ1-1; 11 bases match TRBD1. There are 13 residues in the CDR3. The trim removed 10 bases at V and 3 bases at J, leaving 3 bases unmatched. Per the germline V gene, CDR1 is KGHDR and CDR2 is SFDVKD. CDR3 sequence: CATGQGADTEAFF. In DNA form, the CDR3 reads TGTGCCACAGGACAGGGGGCCGACACTGAAGCTTTCTTT.

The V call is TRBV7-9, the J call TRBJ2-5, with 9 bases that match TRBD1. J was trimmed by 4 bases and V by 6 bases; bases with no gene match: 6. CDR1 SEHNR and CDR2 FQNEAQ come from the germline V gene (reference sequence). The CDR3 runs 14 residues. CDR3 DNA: TGTGCCAGCAGAACCGGGACAGGGTCAGAGACCCAGTACTTC. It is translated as CASRTGTGSETQYF.

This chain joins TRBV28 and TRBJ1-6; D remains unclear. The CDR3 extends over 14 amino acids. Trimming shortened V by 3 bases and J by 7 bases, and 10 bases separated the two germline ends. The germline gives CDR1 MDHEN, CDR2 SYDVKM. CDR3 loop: CASSFRVRNSPLHF. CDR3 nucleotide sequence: TGTGCCAGCAGTTTCCGGGTGAGGAATTCACCCCTCCACTTT.

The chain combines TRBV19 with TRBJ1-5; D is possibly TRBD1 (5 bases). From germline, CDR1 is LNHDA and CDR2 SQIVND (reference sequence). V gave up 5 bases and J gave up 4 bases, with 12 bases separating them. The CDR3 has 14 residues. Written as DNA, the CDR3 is TGTGCCAGTAGTTCAAGGCAGGGAAATCAGCCCCAGCATTTT. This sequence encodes CASSSRQGNQPQHF.

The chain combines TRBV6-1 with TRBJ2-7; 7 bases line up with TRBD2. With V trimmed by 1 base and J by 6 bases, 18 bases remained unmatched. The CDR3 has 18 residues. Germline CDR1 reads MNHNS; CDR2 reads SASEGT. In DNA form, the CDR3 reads TGTGCCAGCAGTGAAGAGGCCGGGCGACTAGCTACAAACCTCGAGCAGTACTTC. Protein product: CASSEEAGRLATNLEQYF.